The 3 T cell receptor beta chains in this list originate from one sample, sequenced in a study of blood T cell repertoires in COVID-19 (TCRdb year 2020). Library preparation used the immunoSEQ multiplex PCR assay. TCRdb mirrors the immuneACCESS table, restricted to in-frame sequences. Some clones are absent from its copies; in checked studies, under half trace to an unresolved V gene, and the reason for the others is unknown. This sample has around 230,000 clones in its table, and roughly nine tenths of those were observed once. Roughly 7% of the sample rests with the top ten. Material: peripheral blood. All receptors come from a man in his sixties who had recovered from COVID-19.

The V call is TRBV7-2, the J call TRBJ1-1; D remains ambiguous. Germline-derived CDR1 and CDR2 are SGHTA and FQGNSA. The CDR3 runs 14 residues. V lost 5 bases, J lost 9 bases, and 19 bases lay in between. In DNA, the CDR3 is TGTGCCAGCAGCCTTAGAGGGTGGGAGACTAAAGCTTTCTTT. This translates into CASSLRGWETKAFF. Filled out from reference TRBV7-2 and TRBJ1-1, the complete variable domain reads GAGVSQSPSNKVTEKGKDVELRCDPISGHTALYWYRQSLGQGLEFLIYFQGNSAPDKSGLPSDRFSAERTGGSVSTLTIQRTQQEDSAVYLCASSLRGWETKAFFGQGTRLTVV.

V usage is TRBV27 and J usage is TRBJ2-2, with 8 bases fitting TRBD1. CDR1 MNHEY and CDR2 SMNVEV come from the germline V gene (reference sequence). With 6 bases clipped from V and 6 bases from J, the junction kept 15 bases outside the gene matches. The CDR3 spans 17 residues. The CDR3 region has the DNA TGTGCCAGCAGAGACCCCGGTCGTCAGGGGGCTTCCGGGGAGCTGTTTTTT. It yields the protein CASRDPGRQGASGELFF.

A note on this clone: The identical CDR3 is also encoded by other nucleotide sequences in the sample. The chain links TRBV6-5 to TRBJ2-7; maybe TRBD2 (5 bases). This CDR3 is 13 amino acids long. Germline CDR1 and CDR2: MNHEY and SVGAGI. Trimming stripped 5 bases from V and 0 bases from J, with 8 bases between. In nucleotides, the CDR3 is TGTGCCAGCAGTCGAGGGCCCTCCTACGAGCAGTACGTC. Its translation: CASSRGPSYEQYV.